The 13 T cell receptor beta chains in this list originate from one sample, sequenced in a study of T cells in Graves' hyperthyroidism and ophthalmopathy. What was amplified from RNA transcripts were TCR beta CDR3 regions. The study used the HTBI primer set for a first-round RT-PCR of the TCR CDR3. One entry per CDR3 protein, called by TCRdb with MiXCR from the multiplex PCR reads. The sample lists around 600,000 distinct CDR3 sequences; approximately 15% were seen once. The sequenced sample consisted of blood. All receptors come from a woman aged 18-29 years with Graves' ophthalmopathy.

This clonotype was detected ten times or more. This sequence joins TRBV9 and TRBJ2-1; D may be TRBD1 (5 bases). Looked up from germline, CDR1 is SGDLS and CDR2 is YYNGEE. This CDR3 comprises 15 residues. The V end was cut by 2 bases, the J end by 0 bases, with 9 bases between. The CDR3 DNA follows: TGTGCCAGCAGCGTCGACAGTGTCTCCTACAATGAGCAGTTCTTC. The encoded protein is CASSVDSVSYNEQFF.

J is TRBJ2-2 and V is TRBV4-1; D may be TRBD1 (5 bases). CDR1 is MGHRA, CDR2 YSYEKL, per germline. The CDR3 totals 16 residues. V lost 0 bases to trimming and J lost 5 bases, with 13 bases between them. The CDR3 DNA reads TGCGCCAGCAGCCAAGAGTACAGGACGTTAACCGGGGAGCTGTTTTTT. Its translation: CASSQEYRTLTGELFF.

This clonotype was counted at least ten times. This chain connects TRBV11-2 to TRBJ2-3, with D perhaps matching TRBD2 (5 bases). Germline CDR1 SGHAT, CDR2 FQNNGV. The CDR3 is 19 residues long. Trimming took off 4 bases at V and 6 bases at J, with 29 bases between the two ends. For the CDR3, the DNA is TGTGCCAGCAGCTCCCCCACGGTTGGTAGCAGGCTAGCACGTGATACGCAGTATTTT. This translates into CASSSPTVGSRLARDTQYF.

A word on this clonotype: A much larger clonotype is one base distant, so this may be a read error. The chain employs TRBV20-1 and TRBJ2-3; D gene uncertain. The CDR3 consists of 13 residues. Germline V gives CDR1 DFQATT, CDR2 SNEGSKA (reference sequence). Trimming pared 1 base from V and 8 bases from J, leaving 13 bases between. This CDR3 reads CSARGPAPGTQYF. The CDR3 DNA sequence: TGCAGTGCTAGAGGCCCAGCTCCAGGTACGCAGTATTTT.

This clonotype came up many times. The gene calls are TRBV20-1 and TRBJ2-7; TRBD2 matches at 9 bases. This CDR3 comprises 14 residues. J gave up 3 bases and V 0 bases, and 3 bases lay outside the gene matches. CDR1 and CDR2 from the germline V gene are DFQATT and SNEGSKA (reference sequence). DNA for the CDR3: TGCAGTGCTAGAGATACTAGCGGGTTCTACGAGCAGTACTTC. Translation: CSARDTSGFYEQYF.

CDR3 in amino acids: CSVEERAQGREFF. In nucleotides, the CDR3 is TGCAGCGTTGAAGAACGGGCGCAGGGCCGGGAGTTCTTC. The gene calls are TRBV29-1 and TRBJ2-1, with TRBD1 as a possible D gene (5 bases). Trimming left V 0 bases short and J 14 bases short, with 17 bases between. The CDR3 is 13 residues long. Germline V gene sequence: CDR1 SQVTM, CDR2 ANQGSEA.

The chain is built from TRBV7-2 and TRBJ1-1; D not resolved. This CDR3 spans 16 amino acids. Trimming removed 2 bases at V and 0 bases at J, with 13 bases between. Per the germline V gene, CDR1 is SGHTA and CDR2 is FQGNSA. The CDR3, as DNA: TGTGCCAGCAGCTTACCTCGGACGGAAATGAACACTGAAGCTTTCTTT. Amino acid sequence: CASSLPRTEMNTEAFF.

The J gene is TRBJ2-7, the V gene TRBV7-3; 9 bases fit TRBD1. This CDR3 contains 14 residues. V gave up 6 bases and J gave up 5 bases; unmatched junction bases: 8. In germline, CDR1 is SGHTA, CDR2 FQGTGA. This chain's CDR3 is CASRLPGQGDEQYF. CDR3 DNA: TGTGCCAGCAGGTTACCGGGACAGGGTGACGAGCAGTACTTC. Drawing the rest from reference TRBV7-3 and TRBJ2-7, the complete variable domain is GAGVSQTPSNKVTEKGKYVELRCDPISGHTALYWYRQSLGQGPEFLIYFQGTGAADDSGLPNDRFFAVRPEGSVSTLKIQRTERGDSAVYLCASRLPGQGDEQYFGPGTRLTVT.

This clonotype was seen only a few times. The chain carries TRBV4-1 and TRBJ2-3; TRBD2 aligns across 7 bases. CDR3 length: 16 residues. Losses at the gene ends were 3 bases for V and 5 bases for J; bases not matched to a gene: 11. The germline V gene has CDR1 MGHRA and CDR2 YSYEKL. As DNA, the CDR3 is TGCGCCAGCAGCCAGCTGGGGGAGGGAGTTGTAGATACGCAGTATTTT. Protein product: CASSQLGEGVVDTQYF.

This clonotype has a count of ten or more. This rearrangement joins TRBV5-6 to TRBJ1-2, with 9 positions matching TRBD1. With 4 bases clipped from V and 8 bases from J, the junction kept 9 bases outside the gene matches. CDR1 and CDR2 from the germline V gene are SGHDT and YYEEEE. This CDR3 is built from 14 residues. As DNA, the CDR3 is TGTGCCAGCAGCCCCCTGGGACAGGGTGACGGCTACACCTTC. It is translated as CASSPLGQGDGYTF.

The table lists this clonotype with many counts. This chain links TRBV20-1 with TRBJ1-2; 7 positions agree with TRBD1. Germline lookup yields CDR1 DFQATT and CDR2 SNEGSKA (reference sequence). J was trimmed by 8 bases and V by 0 bases; bases with no gene match: 3. This CDR3 has 12 residues. CDR3 sequence (DNA): TGCAGTGCTAGAGAGGGACAGAGAGGCTACACCTTC. Encoded protein: CSAREGQRGYTF.

This clonotype has at least ten counts. The gene calls are TRBV9 and TRBJ2-3, with TRBD2 matching over 14 bases. The CDR3 runs to 15 residues. The V gene's germline CDR1 is SGDLS and CDR2 YYNGEE. Trimming removed 4 bases from V and 5 bases from J; junction bases left unmatched: 3. In DNA form, the CDR3 reads TGTGCCAGCAGCATCGGGACTAGCGGGAGAGATACGCAGTATTTT. Its protein product is CASSIGTSGRDTQYF.

This clonotype was seen a few times. V gene TRBV30 combines with J gene TRBJ2-7, with a weak D call TRBD1 (7 bases). The germline V gene has CDR1 GTSNPN and CDR2 SVGIG (reference sequence). With 3 bases removed from V and 6 bases from J, the gap between germline ends came to 21 bases. The CDR3 loop spans 15 amino acids. The CDR3 loop reads CAWSDFIRGAGEQYF. The DNA for the CDR3 is TGTGCCTGGAGCGACTTTATCAGGGGGGCCGGCGAGCAGTACTTC.